This passage covers 6 T cell receptor beta chains from one sample sequenced in a study of regulatory T cells in long-lasting Graves disease. Sample time point: newly diagnosed GD, antithyroid drugs for less than 3 months. PBMC-derived RNA was used for the TCR library. Combining iRepertoire HTBI primers with Arm-PCR of CDR3 regions, the authors built TCR beta libraries. TCRdb independently ran MiXCR on the multiplex PCR reads; one entry per CDR3 protein. This table has more than 400,000 distinct CDR3 sequences, around 15% appearing once. This sample was shared with a second study, whose subject was T cells in Graves' hyperthyroidism and ophthalmopathy.

The specimen was peripheral blood mononuclear cells (PBMCs), collected at new diagnosis, from a patient treated with antithyroid drugs. The receptors shown here come from a middle-aged man with Graves disease.

This clonotype was recorded many times. The genes are TRBV6-5 and TRBJ2-7; maybe TRBD1 (6 bases). With 2 bases removed from V and 3 bases from J, the gap between germline ends came to 11 bases. The germline V gene has CDR1 MNHEY and CDR2 SVGAGI. This CDR3 is 14 amino acids long. DNA of the CDR3: TGTGCCAGCAGTTACAGGGGGACCAACTACGAGCAGTACTTC. Protein sequence: CASSYRGTNYEQYF.

This clonotype has just a few counts. The chain recombines TRBV27 with TRBJ1-1; TRBD1 agrees at 8 bases. V lost 6 bases and J lost 5; bases outside the gene matches: 11. Germline CDR1 MNHEY, CDR2 SMNVEV (reference sequence). The CDR3 runs 15 residues. The CDR3 protein is CASSIAGGAWTEAFF. The CDR3 DNA reads as TGTGCCAGCAGCATCGCAGGGGGCGCTTGGACTGAAGCTTTCTTT.

The sample holds many counts of this clonotype. The CDR3: CASSTLAGDNIQYF. DNA of the CDR3: TGTGCCAGCAGCACTCTAGCGGGAGACAACATTCAGTACTTC. The gene calls are TRBV5-6 and TRBJ2-4, with TRBD2 matching over 10 bases. V dropped 4 bases and J dropped 7; count of bases not matched to a gene: 5. CDR1 and CDR2 (germline): SGHDT, YYEEEE. This CDR3 spans 14 amino acids.

The table lists this clonotype with a few counts. The rearrangement uses TRBV9 and TRBJ2-2, with a weak D call TRBD2 (6 bases). The CDR3 runs to 14 residues. CDR1 and CDR2 (germline): SGDLS, YYNGEE. V was pared by 6 bases and J by 4 bases, with 13 bases between. CDR3 bases: TGTGCCAGCACCAACGGGAGATCCACCGGGGAGCTGTTTTTT. Its translation is CASTNGRSTGELFF.

This chain links TRBV29-1 with TRBJ2-1, with D unclear. CDR3 length equals 15 residues. In germline, CDR1 is SQVTM, CDR2 ANQGSEA. Trimming removed 1 base from V and 1 base from J, with 11 bases in between. The CDR3 coding sequence is TGCAGCGTTGAAGTTCCCAGCGCATCCTACAATGAGCAGTTCTTC. As protein: CSVEVPSASYNEQFF.

J is TRBJ1-2 and V is TRBV12-3 or TRBV12-4; D is perhaps TRBD1 (6 bases). The CDR3 runs 13 residues. Trimming pared 7 bases from V and 6 bases from J, leaving 15 bases between. DNA for the CDR3: TGTGCCAGCACCCGAAAGGGGGTGGATGGCTACACCTTC. This sequence encodes CASTRKGVDGYTF.